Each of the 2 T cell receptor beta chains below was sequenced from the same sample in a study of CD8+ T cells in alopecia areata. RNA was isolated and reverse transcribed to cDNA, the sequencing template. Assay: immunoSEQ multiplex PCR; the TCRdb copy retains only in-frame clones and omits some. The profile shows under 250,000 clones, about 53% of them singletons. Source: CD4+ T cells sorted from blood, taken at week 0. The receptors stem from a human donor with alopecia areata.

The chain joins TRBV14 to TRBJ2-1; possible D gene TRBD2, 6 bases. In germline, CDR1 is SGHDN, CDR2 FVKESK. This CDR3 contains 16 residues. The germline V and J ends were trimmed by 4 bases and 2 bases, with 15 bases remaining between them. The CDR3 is CASSRRPEGPYNEQFF. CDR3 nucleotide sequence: TGTGCCAGCAGCCGGCGGCCGGAGGGGCCCTACAATGAGCAGTTCTTC.

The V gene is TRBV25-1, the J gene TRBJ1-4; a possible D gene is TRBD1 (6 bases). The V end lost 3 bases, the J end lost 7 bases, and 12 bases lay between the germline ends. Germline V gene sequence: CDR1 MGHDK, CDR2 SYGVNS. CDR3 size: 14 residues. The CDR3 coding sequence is TGTGCCAGCAGTGATTTCACAGGGATTGAAAAACTGTTTTTT. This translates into CASSDFTGIEKLFF.